The rows below give T cell receptor beta chains drawn from one sample of a study of T cell responses to AZD1222 COVID-19 vaccine. Data came from immunoSEQ multiplex PCR; TCRdb stores just in-frame clones and leaves some out. This table has around 95,000 clones, about 83% appearing once. This specimen consisted of peripheral blood, obtained on day 0 of AZD1222 vaccination. These receptors were obtained from an adult in good health. The CDR3 runs from the conserved cysteine through the conserved F or W. D genes are given only for firm matches. Not all rows give a size; the values are once, few, many and, for expanded clones, a class.

D gene: TRBD1
J gene: TRBJ2-7
V gene: TRBV7-9
clone size: -
CDR3 DNA: TGTGCCAGCAGAAGGACAGGGGACAGCTACGAGCAGTACTTC
CDR3 protein: CASRRTGDSYEQYF

D gene: TRBD1
J gene: TRBJ1-1
V gene: TRBV7-3
clone size: -
CDR3 DNA: TGTGCCAGCAGCGAGACAGGGGCCTCCTCGGCTTTCTTT
CDR3 protein: CASSETGASSAFF

D gene: -
J gene: TRBJ2-7
V gene: TRBV19
clone size: -
CDR3 DNA: TGTGCCAGTAGTATAGGGGCGGGGTTCTCCTACGAGCAGTACTTC
CDR3 protein: CASSIGAGFSYEQYF

D gene: -
J gene: TRBJ1-1
V gene: TRBV4-1
clone size: -
CDR3 DNA: TGCGCCAGCAGCTACCAACAGGGCTCGAACACTGAAGCTTTCTTT
CDR3 protein: CASSYQQGSNTEAFF

D gene: -
J gene: TRBJ2-1
V gene: TRBV4-3
clone size: -
CDR3 DNA: TGCGCCAGCAGCCAGGTCCCGGGTCTAGGTGAGCAGTTCTTC
CDR3 protein: CASSQVPGLGEQFF

D gene: -
J gene: TRBJ1-2
V gene: TRBV9
clone size: -
CDR3 DNA: TGTGCCAGCGCCTTCCCTAGGGCCGCAGGGAACTATGGCTACACCTTC
CDR3 protein: CASAFPRAAGNYGYTF

D gene: -
J gene: TRBJ2-1
V gene: TRBV3-1/TRBV3-2
clone size: -
CDR3 DNA: TGTGCCAGCACGACTCGCTCCTACAATGAGCAGTTCTTC
CDR3 protein: CASTTRSYNEQFF

D gene: TRBD2
J gene: TRBJ2-1
V gene: TRBV7-2
clone size: few
CDR3 DNA: TGTGCCAGCAGCTTACAGCGGGAGAGCAATGAGCAGTTCTTC
CDR3 protein: CASSLQRESNEQFF

D gene: -
J gene: TRBJ1-2
V gene: TRBV6-2/TRBV6-3
clone size: -
CDR3 DNA: TGTGCCAGCAGTTACGGCCACTATGGCTACACCTTC
CDR3 protein: CASSYGHYGYTF

D gene: -
J gene: TRBJ1-1
V gene: TRBV2
clone size: -
CDR3 DNA: TGTGCCAGCAGTGAGGGCGAGAACACTAAAGCTTTCTTT
CDR3 protein: CASSEGENTKAFF

D gene: -
J gene: TRBJ1-1
V gene: TRBV3-1/TRBV3-2
clone size: -
CDR3 DNA: TGTGCCAGCAGCCAAGATGTCCGGGCAGGGGAAGCTTTCTTT
CDR3 protein: CASSQDVRAGEAFF

D gene: -
J gene: TRBJ1-6
V gene: TRBV4-1
clone size: -
CDR3 DNA: TGCGCCAGCAGCCAAGACAGGACTGATAATTCACCCCTCCACTTT
CDR3 protein: CASSQDRTDNSPLHF

D gene: -
J gene: TRBJ2-3
V gene: TRBV6-6
clone size: -
CDR3 DNA: TGTGCCAGCAGTTACCAGGGACACACAGATACGCAGTATTTT
CDR3 protein: CASSYQGHTDTQYF

D gene: -
J gene: TRBJ2-7
V gene: TRBV14
clone size: few
CDR3 DNA: TGTGCCAGCAGCTTAACGGGGCAGGGGGGTTACGAGCAGTACTTC
CDR3 protein: CASSLTGQGGYEQYF

D gene: TRBD1
J gene: TRBJ2-3
V gene: TRBV11-3
clone size: -
CDR3 DNA: TGTGCCAGCAGCTCGGGACAGGGGACAGATACGCAGTATTTT
CDR3 protein: CASSSGQGTDTQYF

D gene: -
J gene: TRBJ2-3
V gene: TRBV5-1
clone size: -
CDR3 DNA: TGCGCCAGCAGCTTATCAGATACGCAGTATTTT
CDR3 protein: CASSLSDTQYF

D gene: -
J gene: TRBJ1-5
V gene: TRBV28
clone size: -
CDR3 DNA: TGTGCCAGCAGTTTATCCCCATCAGCAGCCAGCAATCAGCCCCAGCATTTT
CDR3 protein: CASSLSPSAASNQPQHF

D gene: -
J gene: TRBJ1-5
V gene: TRBV21-1
clone size: -
CDR3 DNA: TGTGCCAGCAGCAAAGTACAGTTCAGGAGACACAATCAGCCCCAGCATTTT
CDR3 protein: CASSKVQFRRHNQPQHF

D gene: TRBD1
J gene: TRBJ1-4
V gene: TRBV19
clone size: -
CDR3 DNA: TGTGCCACTACCGGGACAGAATTTAATGAAAAACTGTTTTTT
CDR3 protein: CATTGTEFNEKLFF

D gene: -
J gene: TRBJ1-1
V gene: TRBV7-9
clone size: -
CDR3 DNA: TGTGCCAGCAGCTTGAACACTGAAGCTTTCTTT
CDR3 protein: CASSLNTEAFF

D gene: -
J gene: TRBJ2-5
V gene: TRBV5-1
clone size: -
CDR3 DNA: TGCGCCAGCAGCTTGGACAGGGACCGTTCACGGACCCAGTACTTC
CDR3 protein: CASSLDRDRSRTQYF

D gene: -
J gene: TRBJ1-5
V gene: TRBV24-1
clone size: -
CDR3 DNA: TGTGCCACCAGTGATATCACGGGGAATCAGCCCCAGCATTTT
CDR3 protein: CATSDITGNQPQHF